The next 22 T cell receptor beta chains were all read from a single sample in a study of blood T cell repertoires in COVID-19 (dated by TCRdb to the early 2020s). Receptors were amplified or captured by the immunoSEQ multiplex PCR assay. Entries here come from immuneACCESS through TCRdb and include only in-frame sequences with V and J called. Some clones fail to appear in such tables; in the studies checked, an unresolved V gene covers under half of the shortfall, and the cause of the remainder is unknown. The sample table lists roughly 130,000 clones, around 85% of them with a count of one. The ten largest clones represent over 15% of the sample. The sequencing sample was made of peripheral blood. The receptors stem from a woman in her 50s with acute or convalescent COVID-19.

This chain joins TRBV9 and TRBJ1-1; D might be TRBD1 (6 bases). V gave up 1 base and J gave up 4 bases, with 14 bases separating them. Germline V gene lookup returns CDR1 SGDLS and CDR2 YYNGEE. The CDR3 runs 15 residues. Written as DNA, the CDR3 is TGTGCCAGCAGCGTAAGGGACACCTTTTCCACTGAAGCTTTCTTT. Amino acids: CASSVRDTFSTEAFF.

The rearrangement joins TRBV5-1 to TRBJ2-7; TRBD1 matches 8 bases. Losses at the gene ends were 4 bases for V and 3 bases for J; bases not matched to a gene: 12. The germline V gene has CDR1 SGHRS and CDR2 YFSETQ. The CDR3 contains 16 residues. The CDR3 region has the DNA TGCGCCAGCAGCAGAGTGGATACAGGGGGAAACTACGAGCAGTACTTC. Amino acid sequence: CASSRVDTGGNYEQYF.

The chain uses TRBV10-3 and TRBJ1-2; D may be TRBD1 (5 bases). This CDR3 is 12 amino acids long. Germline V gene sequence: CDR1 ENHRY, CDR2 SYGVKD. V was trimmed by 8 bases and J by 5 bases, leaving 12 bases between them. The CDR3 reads CAISTENYGYTF. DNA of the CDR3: TGTGCCATCTCGACAGAGAATTATGGCTACACCTTC.

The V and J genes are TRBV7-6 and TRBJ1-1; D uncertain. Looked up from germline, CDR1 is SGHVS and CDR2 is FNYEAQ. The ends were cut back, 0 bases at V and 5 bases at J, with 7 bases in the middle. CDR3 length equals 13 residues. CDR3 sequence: CASSLAGRTEAFF. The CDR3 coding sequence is TGTGCCAGCAGCTTAGCAGGGAGGACTGAAGCTTTCTTT.

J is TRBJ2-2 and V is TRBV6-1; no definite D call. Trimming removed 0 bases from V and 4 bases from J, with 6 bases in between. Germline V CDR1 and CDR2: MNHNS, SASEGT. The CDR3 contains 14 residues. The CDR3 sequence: CASSEAPVTGELFF. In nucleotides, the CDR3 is TGTGCCAGCAGTGAAGCGCCAGTCACCGGGGAGCTGTTTTTT.

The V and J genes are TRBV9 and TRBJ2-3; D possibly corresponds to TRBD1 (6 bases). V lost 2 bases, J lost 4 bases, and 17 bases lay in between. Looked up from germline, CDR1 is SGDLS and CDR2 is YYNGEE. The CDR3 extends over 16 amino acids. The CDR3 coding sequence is TGTGCCAGCAGCGTGGCACAGGGATCGCCCTCAGATACGCAGTATTTT. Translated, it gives CASSVAQGSPSDTQYF.

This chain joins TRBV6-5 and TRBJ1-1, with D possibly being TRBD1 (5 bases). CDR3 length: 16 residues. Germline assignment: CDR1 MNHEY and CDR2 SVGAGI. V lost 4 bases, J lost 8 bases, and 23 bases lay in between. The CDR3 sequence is CASSSTILGGLGEAFF. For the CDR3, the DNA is TGTGCCAGCAGTTCTACCATTCTCGGGGGGTTGGGCGAAGCTTTCTTT.

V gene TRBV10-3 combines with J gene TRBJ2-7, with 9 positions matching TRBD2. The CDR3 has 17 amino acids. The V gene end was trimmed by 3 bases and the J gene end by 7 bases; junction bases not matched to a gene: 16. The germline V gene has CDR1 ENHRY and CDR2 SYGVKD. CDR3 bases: TGTGCCATCAGTGACCGAGGGCCGACTAGCGGCCTAGGGGAGCAGTACTTC. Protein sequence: CAISDRGPTSGLGEQYF.

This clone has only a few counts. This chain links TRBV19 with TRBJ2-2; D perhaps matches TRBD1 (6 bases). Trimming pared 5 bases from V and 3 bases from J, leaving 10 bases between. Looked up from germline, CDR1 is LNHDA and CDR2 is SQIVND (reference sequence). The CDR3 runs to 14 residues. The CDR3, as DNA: TGTGCCAGTAGTCCCCGGACAGACACCGGGGAGCTGTTTTTT. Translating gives CASSPRTDTGELFF.

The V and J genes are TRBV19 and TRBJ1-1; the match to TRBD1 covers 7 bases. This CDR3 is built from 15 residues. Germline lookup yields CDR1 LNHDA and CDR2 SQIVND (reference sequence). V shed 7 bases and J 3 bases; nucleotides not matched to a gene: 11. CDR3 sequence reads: CASTLDSGTDTEAFF. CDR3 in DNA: TGTGCCAGTACCCTGGATTCCGGGACAGACACTGAAGCTTTCTTT.

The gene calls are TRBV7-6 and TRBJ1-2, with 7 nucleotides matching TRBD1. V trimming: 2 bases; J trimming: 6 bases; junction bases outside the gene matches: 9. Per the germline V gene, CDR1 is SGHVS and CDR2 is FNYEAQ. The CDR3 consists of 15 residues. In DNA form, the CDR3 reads TGTGCCAGCAGCTTATTTACGGACAGGTCGGATGGCTACACCTTC. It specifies CASSLFTDRSDGYTF.

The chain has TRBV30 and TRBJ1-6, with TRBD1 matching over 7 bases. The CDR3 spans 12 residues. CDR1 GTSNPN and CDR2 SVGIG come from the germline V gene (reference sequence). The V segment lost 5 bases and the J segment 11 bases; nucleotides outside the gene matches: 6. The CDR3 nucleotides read TGTGCCTGGGAAAGACAGGGTACACCCCTCCACTTT. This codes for CAWERQGTPLHF. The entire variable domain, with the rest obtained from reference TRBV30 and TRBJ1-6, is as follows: SQTIHQWPATLVQPVGSPLSLECTVEGTSNPNLYWYRQAAGRGLQLLFYSVGIGQISSEVPQNLSASRPQDRQFILSSKKLLLSDSGFYLCAWERQGTPLHFGNGTRLTVT.

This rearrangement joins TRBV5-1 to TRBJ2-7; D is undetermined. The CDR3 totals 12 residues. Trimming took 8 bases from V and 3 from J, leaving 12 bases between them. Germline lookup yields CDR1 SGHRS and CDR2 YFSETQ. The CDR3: CASREDNYEQYF. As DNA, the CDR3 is TGCGCCAGTCGTGAGGATAACTACGAGCAGTACTTC.

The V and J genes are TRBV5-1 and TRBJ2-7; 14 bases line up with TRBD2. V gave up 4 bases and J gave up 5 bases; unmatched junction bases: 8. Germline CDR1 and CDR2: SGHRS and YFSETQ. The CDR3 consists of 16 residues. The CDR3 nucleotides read TGCGCCAGCAGCCGCCCCGGGACTAGCGGGAGCCACGAGCAGTACTTC. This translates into CASSRPGTSGSHEQYF.

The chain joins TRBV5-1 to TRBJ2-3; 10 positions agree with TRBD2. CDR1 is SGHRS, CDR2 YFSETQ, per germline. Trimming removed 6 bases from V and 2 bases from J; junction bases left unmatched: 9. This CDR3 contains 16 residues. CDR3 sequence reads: CASTHSGGRDTDTQYF. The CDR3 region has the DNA TGCGCCAGCACCCATAGCGGGGGGCGAGACACAGATACGCAGTATTTT.

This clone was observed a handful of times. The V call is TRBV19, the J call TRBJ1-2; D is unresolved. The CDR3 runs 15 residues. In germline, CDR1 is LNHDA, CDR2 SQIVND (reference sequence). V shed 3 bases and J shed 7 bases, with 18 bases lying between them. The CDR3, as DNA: TGTGCCAGTAGTATTGGGAGCAGCGGAATTCGTGGCTACACCTTC. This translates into CASSIGSSGIRGYTF.

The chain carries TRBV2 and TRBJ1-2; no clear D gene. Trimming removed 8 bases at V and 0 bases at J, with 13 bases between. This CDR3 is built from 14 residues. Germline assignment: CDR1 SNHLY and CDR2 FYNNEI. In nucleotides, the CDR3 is TGTGCCAGCCAAACGGAGAATTCTAACTATGGCTACACCTTC. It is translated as CASQTENSNYGYTF.

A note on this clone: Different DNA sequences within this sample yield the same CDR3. CDR3: CASTSGGGNQPQHF. CDR3 coding DNA: TGTGCCAGCACGAGTGGAGGTGGCAATCAGCCCCAGCATTTT. The rearrangement joins TRBV2 to TRBJ1-5; unclear D gene. The germline gives CDR1 SNHLY, CDR2 FYNNEI. CDR3 length equals 14 residues. Trimming left V 7 bases short and J 2 bases short, with 12 bases between.

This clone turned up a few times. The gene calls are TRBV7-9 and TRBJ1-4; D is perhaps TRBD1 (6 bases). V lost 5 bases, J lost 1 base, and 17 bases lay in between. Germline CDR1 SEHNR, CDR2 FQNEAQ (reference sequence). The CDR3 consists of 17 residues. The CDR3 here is CASSPGAGWGTNEKLFF. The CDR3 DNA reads TGTGCCAGCAGCCCAGGGGCAGGATGGGGAACTAATGAAAAACTGTTTTTT.

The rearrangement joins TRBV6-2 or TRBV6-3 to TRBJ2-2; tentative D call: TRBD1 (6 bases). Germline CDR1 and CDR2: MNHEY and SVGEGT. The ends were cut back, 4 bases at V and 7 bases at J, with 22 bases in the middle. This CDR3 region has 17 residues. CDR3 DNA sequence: TGTGCCAGCAGTTTCAGTCCGACAGGAACTCCCGACGGGGAGCTGTTTTTT. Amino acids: CASSFSPTGTPDGELFF.

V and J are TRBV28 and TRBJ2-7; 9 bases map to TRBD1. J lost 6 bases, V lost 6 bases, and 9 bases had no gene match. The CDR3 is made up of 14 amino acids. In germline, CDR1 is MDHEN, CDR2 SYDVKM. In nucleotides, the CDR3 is TGTGCCAGCAGCCAGATCCGGGACAGGGCCGAGCAGTACTTC. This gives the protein CASSQIRDRAEQYF.

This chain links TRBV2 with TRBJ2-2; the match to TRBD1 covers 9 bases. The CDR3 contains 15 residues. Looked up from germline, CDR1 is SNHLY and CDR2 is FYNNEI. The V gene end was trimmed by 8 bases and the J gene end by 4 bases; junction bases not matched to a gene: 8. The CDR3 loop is CASLGQGTSTGELFF. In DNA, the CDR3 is TGTGCCAGCCTAGGACAGGGGACTTCCACCGGGGAGCTGTTTTTT.